Listed here are 9 T cell receptor beta chains from one sample, sequenced in a study of CD8+ T cells in alopecia areata. Extracted from the samples, RNA was reverse transcribed into cDNA to serve as the sequencing template. The repertoire was sequenced with immunoSEQ multiplex PCR; TCRdb's copy has only in-frame clones and lacks some. The repertoire holds 150,000 to 250,000 clones, roughly 64% seen once, with approximately 5.1% in the top ten. The treatment: oral pan-JAK inhibitor, 5-10 mg twice daily. Source: CD4+ T cells sorted from blood, taken at week 24, from a patient treated with tofacitinib. All receptors come from a human donor with alopecia areata.

This chain's CDR3 is CASSPTAASGNTIYF. The CDR3 DNA reads TGTGCCAGCAGCCCGACAGCCGCCTCTGGAAACACCATATATTTT. V gene TRBV7-6 combines with J gene TRBJ1-3; D might be TRBD1 (5 bases). The germline V gene has CDR1 SGHVS and CDR2 FNYEAQ. The length of the CDR3 is 15 residues. The V gene lost 5 bases and the J gene lost 0 bases, with 11 bases spanning the gap.

J is TRBJ2-7 and V is TRBV2; D is undetermined. CDR1 and CDR2 (germline): SNHLY, FYNNEI. CDR3 size: 12 residues. V was trimmed by 7 bases and J by 5 bases, leaving 12 bases between them. The CDR3 region is CASNVGFDEQYF. CDR3 coding DNA: TGTGCCAGCAATGTAGGGTTTGACGAGCAGTACTTC.

The rearrangement uses TRBV2 and TRBJ2-7; D is perhaps TRBD1 or TRBD2 (6 bases each). CDR1 and CDR2 from the germline V gene are SNHLY and FYNNEI. The CDR3 covers 15 residues. V lost 6 bases and J lost 2, with 17 bases in between. The CDR3 loop reads CASRNREDSTYEQYF. DNA of the CDR3: TGTGCCAGCAGAAACAGGGAGGATTCTACCTACGAGCAGTACTTC.

The V and J genes are TRBV9 and TRBJ2-5; 8 bases are a match to TRBD2. Trimming removed 3 bases from V and 5 bases from J; junction bases left unmatched: 12. This CDR3 contains 16 residues. The germline CDR1 and CDR2 sequences are SGDLS and YYNGEE. CDR3 DNA sequence: TGTGCCAGCAGCGCCCACTGGACGGGAGGGTTGGAGACCCAGTACTTC. It translates to CASSAHWTGGLETQYF. The full variable domain, with the rest looked up from reference TRBV9 and TRBJ2-5, is DSGVTQTPKHLITATGQRVTLRCSPRSGDLSVYWYQQSLDQGLQFLIQYYNGEERAKGNILERFSAQQFPDLHSELNLSSLELGDSALYFCASSAHWTGGLETQYFGPGTRLLVL.

V usage is TRBV30 and J usage is TRBJ1-2, with no clear D. CDR3 length equals 13 residues. Germline lookup yields CDR1 GTSNPN and CDR2 SVGIG (reference sequence). V shed 4 bases and J shed 4 bases, with 13 bases lying between them. The chain's CDR3 is CAWTSRETYGYTF. In nucleotides, the CDR3 is TGTGCCTGGACGTCGAGGGAGACCTATGGCTACACCTTC. Filled out from reference TRBV30 and TRBJ1-2, the complete variable domain reads SQTIHQWPATLVQPVGSPLSLECTVEGTSNPNLYWYRQAAGRGLQLLFYSVGIGQISSEVPQNLSASRPQDRQFILSSKKLLLSDSGFYLCAWTSRETYGYTFGSGTRLTVV.

The chain couples TRBV7-3 to TRBJ2-1, with 12 positions matching TRBD2. The CDR3 spans 15 residues. The germline gives CDR1 SGHTA, CDR2 FQGTGA. The trim removed 5 bases at V and 6 bases at J, leaving 5 bases unmatched. CDR3 DNA sequence: TGTGCCAGCAGCCGTTCTAGCGGGGGGGCCAATGAGCAGTTCTTC. It translates to CASSRSSGGANEQFF.

This clone has only a few counts. The rearrangement links TRBV10-3 to TRBJ2-3; 11 bases are a match to TRBD2. Germline V gene sequence: CDR1 ENHRY, CDR2 SYGVKD. Unmatched junction bases numbered 1, after V lost 6 bases and J lost 2 bases. CDR3 length: 14 amino acids. Here the CDR3 DNA reads TGTGCCATCAGGACTAGCGGGGACACAGATACGCAGTATTTT. Its translation: CAIRTSGDTDTQYF.

CDR3 sequence reads: CSVWTVNTEAFF. The CDR3 bases are TGCAGCGTTTGGACGGTGAACACTGAAGCTTTCTTT. The chain uses TRBV29-1 and TRBJ1-1; D is unclear. This CDR3 spans 12 amino acids. Germline CDR1 reads SQVTM; CDR2 reads ANQGSEA. V was trimmed by 5 bases and J by 0 bases, leaving 7 bases between them.

The chain uses TRBV2 and TRBJ2-1; 13 nucleotides align to TRBD2. This CDR3 region has 15 residues. The V and J ends lost 6 bases and 4 bases, in that order; junction bases with no gene match: 3. Germline V gives CDR1 SNHLY, CDR2 FYNNEI. The CDR3 is CASRGGLAGYNEQFF. The CDR3 bases are TGTGCCAGCAGGGGGGGACTAGCGGGGTACAATGAGCAGTTCTTC.